These 20 T cell receptor beta chains came from one sample sequenced in a study of T cell clonality in common variable immunodeficiency. Study-wide results and caveats: In common variable immunodeficiency, TCR beta chains reportedly carried fewer deletions and N-nucleotide insertions.

Assay: immunoSEQ multiplex PCR; the TCRdb copy retains only in-frame clones and omits some. This sample has about 3,400 clones and no singletons, with approximately 25% in the ten largest. The antigens of these receptors remain unknown. The sequenced sample consisted of peripheral blood mononuclear cells. The origin of the receptors is a human donor with common variable immunodeficiency.

About this clone: With the read ending 3 residues before the CDR3 end, the germline J gene is used to fill in that end. The chain couples TRBV19 to TRBJ2-5; TRBD1 aligns across 8 bases. The CDR3 consists of 16 residues. Germline CDR1 is LNHDA and CDR2 is SQIVND (reference sequence). Germline trimming cut 5 bases from V and 4 bases from J; bases unmatched to any gene: 12. The CDR3 region is CASSPDGTGDRETQYF. The sequenced part of the CDR3 DNA is TGTGCCAGTAGTCCAGATGGGACAGGCGATCGAGAGACC.

About this clone: Read data end 3 residues before the CDR3 end; the end is taken from the germline J gene. The chain joins TRBV5-1 to TRBJ1-2; D perhaps matches TRBD1 (6 bases). In germline, CDR1 is SGHRS, CDR2 YFSETQ. This CDR3 region has 13 residues. V was clipped by 0 bases and J by 6 bases, with 9 bases between them. Partial CDR3 DNA: TGCGCCAGCAGCTTGGGAGAGGGGGATGGC. Encoded protein: CASSLGEGDG. The full CDR3 is CASSLGEGDGYTF.

Note on this clone: The read stops 3 residues short of the end of the CDR3; the missing end is completed from the germline J gene. V gene TRBV5-1 combines with J gene TRBJ1-2; 7 bases map to TRBD1. Germline V lookup: CDR1 SGHRS, CDR2 YFSETQ. With V trimmed by 5 bases and J by 6 bases, 4 bases remained unmatched. This CDR3 spans 12 amino acids. This chain's CDR3 is CASRGQEDGYTF. Incomplete CDR3 DNA: TGCGCCAGCAGAGGACAGGAGGATGGC.

This clone was recorded at least ten times. The sequence runs out 3 residues before the end of the CDR3; the remainder is reconstructed from the germline J gene. The J gene is TRBJ2-7, the V gene TRBV7-6, with 9 bases that match TRBD2. The CDR3 spans 15 residues. The germline V gene has CDR1 SGHVS and CDR2 FNYEAQ. V lost 0 bases to trimming and J lost 5 bases; unmatched junction nucleotides: 5. The CDR3 DNA, read in part, is TGTGCCAGCAGCTTAGCTGAGGCGGGAGGGCACGAG. Amino acid sequence: CASSLAEAGGHE. The entire CDR3 is CASSLAEAGGHEQYF.

This clone turned up a few times. The DNA ends 3 residues before the CDR3 does, and the rest of the CDR3 is filled in from the germline J gene. V usage is TRBV2 and J usage is TRBJ1-1, with D possibly TRBD1 on 5 matching bases. The CDR3 is 14 residues long. The germline gives CDR1 SNHLY, CDR2 FYNNEI. The V end was cut by 2 bases, the J end by 5 bases, with 12 bases between. The CDR3 sequence is CASSELLGGTEAFF. The sequenced CDR3 bases are TGTGCCAGCAGTGAATTACTCGGGGGTACTGAA.

This clone occurred a few times. Read sequence stops 3 residues before the CDR3 end, and the germline J gene provides the missing end. The V call is TRBV30, the J call TRBJ2-3; D is perhaps TRBD1 (5 bases). V was cut by 3 bases and J by 4 bases, with 8 bases left in between. The CDR3 runs 12 residues. Germline V gives CDR1 GTSNPN, CDR2 SVGIG (reference sequence). The sequenced part of the CDR3 DNA is TGTGCCTGGAGGGAAGGGGCAGATACG. Protein sequence: CAWREGADT. The full CDR3 reads CAWREGADTQYF. Looking up the rest from reference TRBV30 and TRBJ2-3 gives the full variable domain: SQTIHQWPATLVQPVGSPLSLECTVEGTSNPNLYWYRQAAGRGLQLLFYSVGIGQISSEVPQNLSASRPQDRQFILSSKKLLLSDSGFYLCAWREGADTQYFGPGTRLTVL.

Many counts were recorded for this clone. Read data end 3 residues before the CDR3 end; the end is taken from the germline J gene. The chain couples TRBV5-5 to TRBJ1-2, with unresolved D. The germline CDR1 and CDR2 sequences are SGHKS and YYEKEE (reference sequence). V lost 0 bases, J lost 2 bases, and 5 bases lay in between. There are 13 residues in the CDR3. CDR3 region: CASSLDMNYGYTF. The DNA read from the CDR3 is TGTGCCAGCAGCTTGGACATGAACTATGGC.

This clone was found many times. The read gets to within 3 residues of the CDR3 end, and the germline J gene fills in the rest. The V and J genes are TRBV7-9 and TRBJ2-7; maybe TRBD1 (6 bases). The ends were cut back, 4 bases at V and 3 bases at J, with 10 bases in the middle. This CDR3 is built from 13 residues. CDR1 and CDR2 from the germline V gene are SEHNR and FQNEAQ (reference sequence). The CDR3 loop is CASSWDTYYEQYF. The sequenced part of the CDR3 DNA is TGTGCCAGCAGCTGGGACACTTACTACGAG.

Remarks on this clone: Sequencing ends 3 residues short of the CDR3 end; the germline J gene provides the rest. This chain joins TRBV7-6 and TRBJ2-7, with D perhaps matching TRBD2 (5 bases). This CDR3 has 15 residues. Trimming removed 1 base at V and 6 bases at J, with 16 bases between. The germline CDR1 and CDR2 sequences are SGHVS and FNYEAQ. Partial CDR3 DNA: TGTGCCAGCAGCTTAGAGCCCCCCGGGGTTTCCGAG. Its protein is CASSLEPPGVSE. The complete CDR3 protein is CASSLEPPGVSEQYF.

In its sample, this clone was seen a few times. The CDR3 end lies 3 residues beyond the end of the read and is filled in from the germline J gene. The genes are TRBV7-9 and TRBJ2-1; D may be TRBD1 (5 bases). This CDR3 spans 13 amino acids. Trimming left V 7 bases short and J 4 bases short, with 11 bases between. Germline CDR1 is SEHNR and CDR2 is FQNEAQ (reference sequence). The CDR3 loop is CASNQQVYNEQFF. The part of the CDR3 DNA that was read is TGTGCCAGCAACCAACAGGTTTACAATGAG.

This clone has more than one count but fewer than ten. The missing CDR3 end, 3 residues past where the read stops, is filled in from the germline J gene. This rearrangement joins TRBV2 to TRBJ1-5; 7 nucleotides agree with TRBD1. V shed 4 bases and J 7 bases; nucleotides not matched to a gene: 7. This CDR3 has 14 residues. Germline V lookup: CDR1 SNHLY, CDR2 FYNNEI. The CDR3 loop is CASSGTGAWQPQHF. CDR3 DNA, as far as it was read: TGTGCCAGCAGTGGCACAGGGGCATGGCAGCCC.

On this clone: The read ends 3 residues before the CDR3 terminus; that terminus is restored from the germline J gene. V usage is TRBV7-6 and J usage is TRBJ2-7; 9 bases agree with TRBD1. CDR3 length: 16 amino acids. V dropped 5 bases and J dropped 3; count of bases not matched to a gene: 11. The germline V gene has CDR1 SGHVS and CDR2 FNYEAQ. The CDR3 sequence is CASSLVGGTGFYEQYF. The DNA read from the CDR3 is TGTGCCAGCAGCCTAGTCGGAGGGACAGGGTTCTACGAG.

This clone was detected many times. The read is 3 residues too short to cover the CDR3 end, so that end is filled in from the germline J gene. This rearrangement joins TRBV2 to TRBJ2-1; TRBD2 might be the D (6 bases). This CDR3 spans 13 amino acids. Germline CDR1 reads SNHLY; CDR2 reads FYNNEI. The ends were cut back, 6 bases at V and 7 bases at J, with 13 bases in the middle. This chain's CDR3 is CASRGRRGNEQFF. Partial CDR3 DNA: TGTGCCAGCAGGGGACGACGGGGGAATGAG. Based on the CDR3 plus reference TRBV2 and TRBJ2-1, the full variable domain is EPEVTQTPSHQVTQMGQEVILRCVPISNHLYFYWYRQILGQKVEFLVSFYNNEISEKSEIFDDQFSVERPDGSNFTLKIRSTKLEDSAMYFCASRGRRGNEQFFGPGTRLTVL.

The table lists this clone with a few counts. The sequenced fragment ends 3 residues before the CDR3 boundary, so the rest is inferred from the germline J gene. V is TRBV2 and J is TRBJ1-5; 7 bases are shared with TRBD1. The CDR3 consists of 12 residues. The germline V gene has CDR1 SNHLY and CDR2 FYNNEI. The junction had 3 bases not matched to a gene; V was cut back by 7 bases and J by 6 bases. The CDR3 here is CASTQGSQPQHF. The DNA read from the CDR3 is TGTGCCAGCACACAGGGGAGTCAGCCC.

This clone has only a few counts. The CDR3 sequence: CASSDTFLPWLAGPRIYEQYF. Partial CDR3 DNA: TGTGCCAGCAGTGACACGTTCCTGCCGTGGCTAGCGGGGCCAAGAATCTACGAG. V gene TRBV6-4 combines with J gene TRBJ2-7; 9 nucleotides match TRBD2. The CDR3 is cut off 3 residues early in the read; its end comes from the germline J gene. The CDR3 loop spans 21 amino acids. CDR1 MRHNA and CDR2 SNTAGT come from the germline V gene. The trim removed 2 bases at V and 3 bases at J, leaving 23 bases unmatched.

This clone was seen a handful of times. The read ends 3 residues early relative to the CDR3; the germline J gene fills the gap. This chain connects TRBV11-2 to TRBJ1-1, with D possibly TRBD1 on 6 matching bases. Trimming cost V 4 bases and J 0 bases, with 9 bases left between them. Germline V gene lookup returns CDR1 SGHAT and CDR2 FQNNGV. The CDR3 covers 14 residues. The CDR3 loop reads CASSSGQLNTEAFF. The sequenced CDR3 bases are TGTGCCAGCAGCTCCGGACAGCTGAACACTGAA.

By its share, this clone is hyperexpanded. Read sequence stops 3 residues before the CDR3 end, and the germline J gene provides the missing end. The chain employs TRBV6-4 and TRBJ1-4; D is uncertain. This CDR3 is 20 amino acids long. Germline loops: CDR1 MRHNA, CDR2 SNTAGT. Trimming left V 2 bases short and J 6 bases short, with 28 bases between. The chain's CDR3 is CASSDRPMITMTQTDEKLFF. CDR3 DNA, as far as it was read: TGTGCCAGCAGTGACCGGCCCATGATAACCATGACTCAGACGGATGAAAAA.

This clone was counted ten times or more. Coverage ceases 3 residues before the CDR3 finishes, and the germline J gene fills in the end. V gene TRBV18 combines with J gene TRBJ2-7; D not certain. The CDR3 contains 14 residues. Germline lookup yields CDR1 KGHSH and CDR2 LQKENI. Deletions cut 1 base from V and 2 bases from J, with 9 bases between. CDR3 loop: CASSPRVQAYEQYF. The sequenced part of the CDR3 DNA is TGTGCCAGCTCACCACGGGTGCAGGCCTACGAG. The complete variable domain, with remaining parts taken from reference TRBV18 and TRBJ2-7, reads NAGVMQNPRHLVRRRGQEARLRCSPMKGHSHVYWYRQLPEEGLKFMVYLQKENIIDESGMPKERFSAEFPKEGPSILRIQQVVRGDSAAYFCASSPRVQAYEQYFGPGTRLTVT.

This clone was observed a handful of times. The CDR3 bases that were read are TGTGCCAGTACCCCAGGGTGGCCAGGATCCTTGGAGTACGAG. This encodes CASTPGWPGSLEYE. The complete CDR3 reads CASTPGWPGSLEYEQYF. The V and J genes are TRBV19 and TRBJ2-7; D is possibly TRBD1 (5 bases). The CDR3 is cut off 3 residues early in the read; its end comes from the germline J gene. The CDR3 spans 17 residues. CDR1 and CDR2 from the germline V gene are LNHDA and SQIVND (reference sequence). Trimming removed 7 bases at V and 4 bases at J, with 26 bases between.

This clone was recorded many times. The read gets to within 3 residues of the CDR3 end, and the germline J gene fills in the rest. The gene calls are TRBV6-2 or TRBV6-3 and TRBJ2-7; 7 nucleotides align to TRBD2. V lost 1 base to trimming and J lost 4 bases; unmatched junction nucleotides: 4. The CDR3 is made up of 14 amino acids. Germline CDR1 MNHEY, CDR2 SVGEGT. The CDR3 is CASSYYGGGYEQYF. The part of the CDR3 DNA that was read is TGTGCCAGCAGTTACTACGGGGGAGGGTACGAG.